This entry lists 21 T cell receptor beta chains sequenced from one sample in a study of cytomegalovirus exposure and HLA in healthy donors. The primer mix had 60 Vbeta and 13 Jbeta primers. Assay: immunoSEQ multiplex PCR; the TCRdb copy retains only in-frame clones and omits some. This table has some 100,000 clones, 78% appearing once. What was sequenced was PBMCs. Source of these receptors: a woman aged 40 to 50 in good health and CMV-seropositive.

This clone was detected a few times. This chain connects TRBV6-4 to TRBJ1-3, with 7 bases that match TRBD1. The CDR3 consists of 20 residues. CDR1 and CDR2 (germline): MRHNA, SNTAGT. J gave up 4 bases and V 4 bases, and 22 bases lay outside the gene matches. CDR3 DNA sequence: TGTGCCAGCAGTGCCCTTCTTAGACAGGGTAAGTATTATGGAGGAAACACCATATATTTT. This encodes CASSALLRQGKYYGGNTIYF.

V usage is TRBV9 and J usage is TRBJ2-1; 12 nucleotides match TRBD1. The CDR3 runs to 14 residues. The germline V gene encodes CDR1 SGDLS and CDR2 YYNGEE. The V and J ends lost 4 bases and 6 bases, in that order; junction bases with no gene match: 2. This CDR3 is CASSLGQGANEQFF. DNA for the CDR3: TGTGCCAGCAGCTTGGGACAGGGGGCCAATGAGCAGTTCTTC.

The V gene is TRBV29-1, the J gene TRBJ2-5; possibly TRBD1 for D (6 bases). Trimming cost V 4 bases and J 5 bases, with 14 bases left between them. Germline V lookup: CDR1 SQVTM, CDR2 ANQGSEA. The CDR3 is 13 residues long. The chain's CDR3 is CSVGQGRVETQYF. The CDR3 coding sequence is TGCAGCGTTGGCCAGGGGCGCGTGGAGACCCAGTACTTC.

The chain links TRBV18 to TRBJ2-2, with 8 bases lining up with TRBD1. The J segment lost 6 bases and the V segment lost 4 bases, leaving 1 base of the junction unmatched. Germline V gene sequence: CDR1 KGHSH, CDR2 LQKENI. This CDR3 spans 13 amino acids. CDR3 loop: CASSQQGAGELFF. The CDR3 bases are TGTGCCAGCTCACAACAGGGGGCCGGGGAGCTGTTTTTT.

CDR3 in DNA: TGTGCCAGCAGCTTCAATCACAATGAGCAGTTCTTC. It yields the protein CASSFNHNEQFF. V is TRBV13 and J is TRBJ2-1; D is undetermined. From germline, CDR1 is PRHDT and CDR2 FYEKMQ (reference sequence). The V end lost 3 bases, the J end lost 5 bases, and 5 bases lay between the germline ends. There are 12 residues in the CDR3.

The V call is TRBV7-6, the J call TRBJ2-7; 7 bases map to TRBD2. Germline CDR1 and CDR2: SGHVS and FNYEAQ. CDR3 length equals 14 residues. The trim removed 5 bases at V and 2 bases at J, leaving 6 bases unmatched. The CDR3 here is CASSGGEGPYEQYF. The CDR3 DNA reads TGTGCCAGCAGCGGAGGGGAGGGACCCTACGAGCAGTACTTC. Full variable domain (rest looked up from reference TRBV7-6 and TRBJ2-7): GAGVSQSPRYKVTKRGQDVALRCDPISGHVSLYWYRQALGQGPEFLTYFNYEAQQDKSGLPNDRFSAERPEGSISTLTIQRTEQRDSAMYRCASSGGEGPYEQYFGPGTRLTVT.

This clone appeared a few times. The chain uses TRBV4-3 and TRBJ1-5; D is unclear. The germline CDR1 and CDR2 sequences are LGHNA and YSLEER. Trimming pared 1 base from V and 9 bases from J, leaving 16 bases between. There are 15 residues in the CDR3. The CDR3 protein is CASSQGLGDSGPQHF. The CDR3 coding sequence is TGCGCCAGCAGCCAAGGTCTTGGTGATAGCGGGCCCCAGCATTTT.

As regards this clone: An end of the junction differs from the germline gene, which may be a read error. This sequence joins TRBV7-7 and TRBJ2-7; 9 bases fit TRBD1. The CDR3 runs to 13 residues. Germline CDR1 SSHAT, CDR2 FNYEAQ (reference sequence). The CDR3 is CASSPGQGYEQYF. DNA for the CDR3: TGTGCTAGCAGCCCTGGACAGGGGTACGAGCAGTACTTC.

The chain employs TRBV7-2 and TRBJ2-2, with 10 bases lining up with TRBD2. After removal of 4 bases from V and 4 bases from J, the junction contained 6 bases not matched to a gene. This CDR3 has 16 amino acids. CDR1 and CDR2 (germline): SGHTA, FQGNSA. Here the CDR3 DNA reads TGTGCCAGCAGCTCGCGGACTAGCGGACCCACCGGGGAGCTGTTTTTT. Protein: CASSSRTSGPTGELFF.

The CDR3 nucleotides read TGTGCCAGCTCTATCGACAGGAAGGTCCCCTCCTACGAGCAGTACTTC. This encodes CASSIDRKVPSYEQYF. The chain is built from TRBV19 and TRBJ2-7, with D tentatively TRBD1 (6 bases). V lost 9 bases and J lost 0, with 21 bases in between. Looked up from germline, CDR1 is LNHDA and CDR2 is SQIVND (reference sequence). The CDR3 is made up of 16 amino acids.

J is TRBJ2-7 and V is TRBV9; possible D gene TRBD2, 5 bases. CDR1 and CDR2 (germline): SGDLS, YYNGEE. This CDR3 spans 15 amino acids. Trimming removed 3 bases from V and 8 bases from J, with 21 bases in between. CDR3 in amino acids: CASSASGEDPSQQYF. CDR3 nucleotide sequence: TGTGCCAGCAGCGCAAGTGGGGAAGACCCTAGCCAGCAGTACTTC.

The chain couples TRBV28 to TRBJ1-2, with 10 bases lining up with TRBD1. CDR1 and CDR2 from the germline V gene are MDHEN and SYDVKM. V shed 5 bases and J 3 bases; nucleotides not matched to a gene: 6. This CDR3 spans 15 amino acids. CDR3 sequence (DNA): TGTGCCAGCAGTCCCTGGGACAGGGGAGACTATGGCTACACCTTC. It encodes CASSPWDRGDYGYTF.

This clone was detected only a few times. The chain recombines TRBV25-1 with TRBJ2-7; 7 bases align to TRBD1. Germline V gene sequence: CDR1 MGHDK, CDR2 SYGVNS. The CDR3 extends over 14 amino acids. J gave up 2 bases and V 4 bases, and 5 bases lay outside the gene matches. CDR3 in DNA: TGTGCCAGCAGTGCGACAGGGTTTACCTACGAGCAGTACTTC. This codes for CASSATGFTYEQYF.

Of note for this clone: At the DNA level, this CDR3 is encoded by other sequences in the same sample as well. The CDR3 loop reads CASSVGEDYGYTF. The CDR3 coding sequence is TGTGCCAGCAGCGTCGGGGAAGACTATGGCTACACCTTC. The chain carries TRBV9 and TRBJ1-2; D gene ambiguous. The CDR3 is made up of 13 amino acids. V dropped 2 bases and J dropped 3 bases, with 8 bases sitting between them. Germline CDR1 SGDLS, CDR2 YYNGEE.

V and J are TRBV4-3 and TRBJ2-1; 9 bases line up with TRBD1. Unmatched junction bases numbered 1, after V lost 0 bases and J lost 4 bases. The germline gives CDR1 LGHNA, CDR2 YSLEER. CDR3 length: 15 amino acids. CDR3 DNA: TGCGCCAGCAGCCAAGATGGGACAGGGTACAATGAGCAGTTCTTC. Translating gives CASSQDGTGYNEQFF.

CDR3 loop: CASSTVPGTDTQYF. The CDR3 region has the DNA TGTGCCAGCAGCACCGTCCCCGGGACAGATACGCAGTATTTT. The chain is built from TRBV11-1 and TRBJ2-3; no clear D. Germline V gives CDR1 SGHAT, CDR2 FQDESV (reference sequence). V was cut by 5 bases and J by 3 bases, with 12 bases left in between. This CDR3 contains 14 residues.

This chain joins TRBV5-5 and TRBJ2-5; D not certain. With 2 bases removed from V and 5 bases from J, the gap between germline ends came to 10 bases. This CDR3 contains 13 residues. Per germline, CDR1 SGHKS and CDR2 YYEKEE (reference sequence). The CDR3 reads CASSFDMAETQYF. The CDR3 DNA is TGTGCCAGCAGCTTTGACATGGCGGAGACCCAGTACTTC.

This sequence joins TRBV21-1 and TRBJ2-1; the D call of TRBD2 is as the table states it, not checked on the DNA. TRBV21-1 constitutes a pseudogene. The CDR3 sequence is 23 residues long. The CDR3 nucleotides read TGTGCCAGCAGCACCCAAAGAGAAAAAAAAGGGAGACTAGTCCCCTTCCTTTACAATGAGCAGTTCTTC. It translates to CASSTQREKKGRLVPFLYNEQFF.

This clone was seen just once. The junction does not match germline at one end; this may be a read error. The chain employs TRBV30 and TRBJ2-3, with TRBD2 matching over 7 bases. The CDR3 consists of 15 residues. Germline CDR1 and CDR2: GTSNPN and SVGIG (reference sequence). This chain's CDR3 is CAGREAGAPPDTQYF. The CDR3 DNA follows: TGTGCCGGGAGGGAGGCGGGAGCCCCACCAGATACGCAGTATTTT.

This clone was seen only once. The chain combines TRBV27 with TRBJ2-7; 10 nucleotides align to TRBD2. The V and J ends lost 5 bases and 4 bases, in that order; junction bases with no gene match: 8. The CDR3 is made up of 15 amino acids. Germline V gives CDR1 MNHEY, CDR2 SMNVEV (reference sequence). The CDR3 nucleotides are TGTGCCAGCAGTACCTCTAGCGGGAGTTCGTACGAGCAGTACTTC. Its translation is CASSTSSGSSYEQYF.

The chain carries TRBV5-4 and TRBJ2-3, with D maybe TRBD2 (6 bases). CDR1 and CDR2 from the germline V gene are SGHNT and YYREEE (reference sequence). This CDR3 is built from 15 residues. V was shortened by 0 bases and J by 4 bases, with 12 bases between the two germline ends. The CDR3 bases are TGTGCCAGCAGCTTGGAAGTGGGACTTCCAGATACGCAGTATTTT. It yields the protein CASSLEVGLPDTQYF. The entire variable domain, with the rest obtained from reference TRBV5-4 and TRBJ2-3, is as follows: ETGVTQSPTHLIKTRGQQVTLRCSSQSGHNTVSWYQQALGQGPQFIFQYYREEENGRGNFPPRFSGLQFPNYSSELNVNALELDDSALYLCASSLEVGLPDTQYFGPGTRLTVL.